The 31 T cell receptor beta chains listed next were all sequenced from one sample in a study of cytomegalovirus exposure and HLA in healthy donors. Use of 60 Vbeta and 13 Jbeta primers characterized the PCR. Clones were sequenced by immunoSEQ multiplex PCR, and TCRdb holds only the in-frame ones, with some missing. Found here are 100,000 to 150,000 clones, around 80% of them singletons; the top ten hold roughly 4.2%. The specimen was PBMCs. The receptors were gathered from a woman in her thirties or forties in good health and CMV-seronegative.

The rearrangement links TRBV4-1 to TRBJ2-7; D is perhaps TRBD2 (5 bases). Looked up from germline, CDR1 is MGHRA and CDR2 is YSYEKL. V was cut by 4 bases and J by 5 bases, with 21 bases left in between. This CDR3 has 16 residues. The DNA of the CDR3 is TGCGCCAGCAGCCGATTCCACCGGGGTGGTAGTGACGAGCAGTACTTC. Translating it yields CASSRFHRGGSDEQYF.

The chain is built from TRBV7-3 and TRBJ2-1; 7 bases fit TRBD2. Unmatched junction bases numbered 8, after V lost 2 bases and J lost 10 bases. Germline CDR1 reads SGHTA; CDR2 reads FQGTGA. There are 14 residues in the CDR3. CDR3 coding DNA: TGTGCCAGCAGCTTAGGGGGGGGTGGAGGCGAGCAGTTCTTC. Residues: CASSLGGGGGEQFF.

V gene TRBV7-9 combines with J gene TRBJ2-5; 11 bases match TRBD2. V lost 5 bases and J lost 5; bases outside the gene matches: 10. The CDR3 loop spans 16 amino acids. Germline CDR1 and CDR2: SEHNR and FQNEAQ (reference sequence). The CDR3 nucleotides are TGTGCCAGCAGCCCCGTAGCGGGAGGGCCGGGGGAGACCCAGTACTTC. Amino acid sequence: CASSPVAGGPGETQYF.

CDR3 region: CSVEVSAGELFF. The CDR3 nucleotides are TGCAGCGTTGAAGTTTCAGCCGGGGAGCTGTTTTTT. The gene calls are TRBV29-1 and TRBJ2-2; no reliable D call. Trimming cost V 1 base and J 6 bases, with 6 bases left between them. Per the germline V gene, CDR1 is SQVTM and CDR2 is ANQGSEA. The CDR3 contains 12 residues.

The J gene is TRBJ2-1, the V gene TRBV29-1, with TRBD2 matching over 7 bases. After removal of 2 bases from V and 6 bases from J, the junction contained 7 bases not matched to a gene. The CDR3 loop spans 14 amino acids. Germline values: CDR1 SQVTM, CDR2 ANQGSEA. CDR3 in DNA: TGCAGCGTTGAAATTCAGTGGGGGGGCAATGAGCAGTTCTTC. It encodes CSVEIQWGGNEQFF.

The chain employs TRBV19 and TRBJ1-5; a possible D gene is TRBD1 (5 bases). The CDR3 covers 15 residues. V lost 7 bases and J 6 bases, leaving 19 bases between the germline ends. Germline lookup yields CDR1 LNHDA and CDR2 SQIVND (reference sequence). In DNA form, the CDR3 reads TGTGCCAGTACTCAGCTGGTGGGGGGATCTCAGCCCCAGCATTTT. Translation gives CASTQLVGGSQPQHF.

V is TRBV2 and J is TRBJ2-3; 9 nucleotides match TRBD1. CDR3 length: 15 amino acids. The germline CDR1 and CDR2 sequences are SNHLY and FYNNEI. Trimming cost V 8 bases and J 7 bases; bases outside gene matches: 13. CDR3 residues: CASRGDRVLEYTQYF. The CDR3 nucleotides read TGTGCCAGCCGCGGGGACAGGGTGCTTGAATATACGCAGTATTTT.

The rearrangement links TRBV27 to TRBJ2-3; possibly TRBD2 for D (5 bases). The CDR3 spans 12 residues. Looked up from germline, CDR1 is MNHEY and CDR2 is SMNVEV (reference sequence). V shed 3 bases and J shed 6 bases, with 7 bases lying between them. The DNA for the CDR3 is TGTGCCAGCAGTTTCCGCGGGGATACGCAGTATTTT. It encodes CASSFRGDTQYF.

This clone was observed once. The V and J genes are TRBV6-6 and TRBJ2-2, with 9 bases fitting TRBD2. CDR3 length equals 15 residues. V trimming: 7 bases; J trimming: 1 base; junction bases outside the gene matches: 4. In germline, CDR1 is MNHNY, CDR2 SVGAGI (reference sequence). CDR3 amino acids: CASNPAGGNTGELFF. CDR3 sequence (DNA): TGTGCCAGCAACCCAGCGGGGGGGAACACCGGGGAGCTGTTTTTT.

The rearrangement uses TRBV7-6 and TRBJ2-1, with D perhaps matching TRBD2 (6 bases). Per the germline V gene, CDR1 is SGHVS and CDR2 is FNYEAQ. The V end was cut by 3 bases, the J end by 5 bases, with 20 bases between. The CDR3 loop spans 17 amino acids. The CDR3 DNA sequence: TGTGCCAGCAGCTTCACCCTAGGCGGGACTCTGGACAATGAGCAGTTCTTC. As protein: CASSFTLGGTLDNEQFF. The full variable domain, with the rest looked up from reference TRBV7-6 and TRBJ2-1, is GAGVSQSPRYKVTKRGQDVALRCDPISGHVSLYWYRQALGQGPEFLTYFNYEAQQDKSGLPNDRFSAERPEGSISTLTIQRTEQRDSAMYRCASSFTLGGTLDNEQFFGPGTRLTVL.

The rearrangement links TRBV29-1 to TRBJ2-7; 7 bases are shared with TRBD2. J was trimmed by 1 base and V by 7 bases; bases with no gene match: 7. Germline lookup yields CDR1 SQVTM and CDR2 ANQGSEA. The CDR3 is 13 residues long. CDR3 in DNA: TGCAGCGCCTCTAGCGGCCATTCCTACGAGCAGTACTTC. Amino acids: CSASSGHSYEQYF.

The genes are TRBV19 and TRBJ1-6, with 11 bases aligning to TRBD1. The V segment lost 3 bases and the J segment 9 bases; nucleotides outside the gene matches: 4. Germline V lookup: CDR1 LNHDA, CDR2 SQIVND (reference sequence). The CDR3 covers 15 residues. The CDR3 sequence: CASSMAGTGGSPLHF. The CDR3 DNA sequence: TGTGCCAGTAGTATGGCCGGGACAGGGGGTTCACCCCTCCACTTT.

The rearrangement uses TRBV12-5 and TRBJ1-2; D unclear. The CDR3 has 12 amino acids. CDR1 and CDR2 (germline): LGHNT, FRNRAP. Trimming stripped 5 bases from V and 7 bases from J, with 11 bases between. CDR3 region: CASGPPSGGYTF. CDR3 nucleotides: TGTGCTAGTGGTCCTCCGTCCGGTGGCTACACCTTC.

The chain is built from TRBV4-3 and TRBJ2-1; TRBD2 aligns across 8 bases. CDR3 length equals 22 residues. Per germline, CDR1 LGHNA and CDR2 YSLEER. V lost 0 bases, J lost 2 bases, and 21 bases stayed unmatched. Here the CDR3 DNA reads TGCGCCAGCAGCCAAGAAATCTCGGGGAGACTAGCGTTTGGGTCTGCCTACAATGAGCAGTTCTTC. Residues: CASSQEISGRLAFGSAYNEQFF.

The rearrangement joins TRBV4-3 to TRBJ1-1; D is perhaps TRBD1 (5 bases). CDR1 and CDR2 (germline): LGHNA, YSLEER. Trimming removed 0 bases at V and 4 bases at J, with 12 bases between. This CDR3 contains 15 residues. CDR3 region: CASSQEGRGSTEAFF. The CDR3, as DNA: TGCGCCAGCAGCCAAGAAGGCCGGGGGAGCACTGAAGCTTTCTTT.

The chain joins TRBV19 to TRBJ1-1; TRBD1 matches at 8 bases. The V segment lost 4 bases and the J segment 4 bases; nucleotides outside the gene matches: 5. Looked up from germline, CDR1 is LNHDA and CDR2 is SQIVND (reference sequence). The CDR3 contains 14 residues. Here the CDR3 reads CASSKFTGGTEAFF. In DNA, the CDR3 is TGTGCCAGTAGTAAGTTCACAGGGGGCACTGAAGCTTTCTTT.

V gene TRBV7-6 combines with J gene TRBJ2-2; 7 nucleotides align to TRBD1. The CDR3 is 16 amino acids. The germline gives CDR1 SGHVS, CDR2 FNYEAQ. V shed 2 bases, J shed 4 bases, and the junction held 7 bases outside the gene matches. The CDR3 protein is CASSLTKGARTGELFF. For the CDR3, the DNA is TGTGCCAGCAGCTTAACAAAGGGGGCGCGCACCGGGGAGCTGTTTTTT.

The chain is built from TRBV19 and TRBJ2-5; the match to TRBD1 covers 8 bases. The CDR3 consists of 17 residues. Germline V lookup: CDR1 LNHDA, CDR2 SQIVND (reference sequence). Trimming removed 1 base from V and 3 bases from J; junction bases left unmatched: 10. The CDR3 DNA reads TGTGCCAGTAGTATAGCCCGGCCGGACAGGGTTAAAGAGACCCAGTACTTC. Its translation: CASSIARPDRVKETQYF.

The rearrangement links TRBV15 to TRBJ2-1; 7 bases are shared with TRBD2. Trimming took 4 bases from V and 2 from J; bases not matched to a gene: 8. The CDR3 runs to 16 residues. CDR1 and CDR2 (germline): LNHNV, YYDKDF (reference sequence). CDR3 residues: CATSIVSGSPYNEQFF. CDR3 nucleotide sequence: TGTGCCACCAGCATTGTTAGCGGGTCCCCCTACAATGAGCAGTTCTTC.

V is TRBV4-1 and J is TRBJ2-5; the D gene is possibly TRBD1 (6 bases). The CDR3 length is 16 residues. CDR1 MGHRA and CDR2 YSYEKL come from the germline V gene. V was pared by 1 base and J by 0 bases, with 12 bases between. The CDR3 DNA sequence: TGCGCCAGCAGCCAAGTATCTGGGACAAACCAAGAGACCCAGTACTTC. Protein sequence: CASSQVSGTNQETQYF.

The chain uses TRBV19 and TRBJ2-7; 11 bases fit TRBD1. The CDR3 runs to 13 residues. Germline assignment: CDR1 LNHDA and CDR2 SQIVND (reference sequence). V lost 6 bases, J lost 5 bases, and 3 bases stayed unmatched. The CDR3 region has the DNA TGTGCCAGTAGAGGACAGGGGGCCCACGAGCAGTACTTC. This translates into CASRGQGAHEQYF.

This clone came up once. The J gene is TRBJ1-1, the V gene TRBV10-1; 7 nucleotides align to TRBD1. The ends lost 5 bases at V and 6 bases at J; junction bases unmatched: 3. The CDR3 consists of 12 residues. Per germline, CDR1 WNHNN and CDR2 SYGVQD (reference sequence). The CDR3: CASSRDRAEAFF. CDR3 in DNA: TGCGCCAGCAGTCGCGACAGGGCTGAAGCTTTCTTT.

The chain links TRBV27 to TRBJ2-5; D is possibly TRBD1 (6 bases). The CDR3 runs 17 residues. Germline V gene data show CDR1 as MNHEY and CDR2 as SMNVEV (reference sequence). V was cut by 7 bases and J by 5 bases, with 26 bases left in between. In nucleotides, the CDR3 is TGTGCCAGCACCCCCGCGGTGAACAGGGTTAAATCGGAGACCCAGTACTTC. Translation: CASTPAVNRVKSETQYF.

This clone was counted a single time. The chain combines TRBV7-8 with TRBJ2-7; 9 bases fit TRBD1. The CDR3 is 15 amino acids. Germline V lookup: CDR1 SGHVS, CDR2 FQNEAQ. The ends lost 5 bases at V and 4 bases at J; junction bases unmatched: 9. In DNA form, the CDR3 reads TGTGCCAGCAGCCCCATGACAGGGGGTCAGTACGAGCAGTACTTC. This encodes CASSPMTGGQYEQYF.

The table lists this clone with a few counts. The V call is TRBV6-1, the J call TRBJ1-1; 7 bases fit TRBD1. The length of the CDR3 is 15 residues. After removal of 0 bases from V and 3 bases from J, the junction contained 4 bases not matched to a gene. Germline V gives CDR1 MNHNS, CDR2 SASEGT. CDR3 DNA sequence: TGTGCCAGCAGTGAAGCCCCGACAGGGTACACTGAAGCTTTCTTT. Translation gives CASSEAPTGYTEAFF.

In its sample, this clone was seen once. The gene calls are TRBV12-5 and TRBJ1-2; 7 bases match TRBD1. This CDR3 has 14 amino acids. V shed 1 base, J shed 8 bases, and the junction held 7 bases outside the gene matches. Per the germline V gene, CDR1 is LGHNT and CDR2 is FRNRAP. CDR3 DNA: TGTGCTAGTGGTTTGGGTCGACCAGGGGGAGGCTACACCTTC. Translated: CASGLGRPGGGYTF.

The chain joins TRBV7-2 to TRBJ1-6; D is uncertain. Germline values: CDR1 SGHTA, CDR2 FQGNSA. This CDR3 is built from 13 residues. Between the trimmed V and J ends, which lost 5 bases and 13 bases, there was a span of 15 bases. CDR3 in DNA: TGTGCCAGCAGCCAACGACCGGGGAGGCCCCTCCACTTT. It yields the protein CASSQRPGRPLHF.

This chain uses TRBV6-1 with TRBJ1-2, with D perhaps TRBD1 (6 bases). Between the trimmed V and J ends, which lost 4 bases and 0 bases, there was a span of 12 bases. Germline V lookup: CDR1 MNHNS, CDR2 SASEGT. This CDR3 is 15 amino acids long. This CDR3 is CASSGGQSANYGYTF. The CDR3 region has the DNA TGTGCCAGCAGTGGAGGACAGAGTGCTAACTATGGCTACACCTTC.

The rearrangement joins TRBV2 to TRBJ1-1, with a possible D match to TRBD1 (6 bases). Germline CDR1 is SNHLY and CDR2 is FYNNEI. The CDR3 spans 15 residues. CDR3 sequence: CDLPGYGGRNTEAFF. CDR3 in DNA: TGTGATCTCCCAGGCTACGGGGGGCGGAACACTGAAGCTTTCTTT.

This chain connects TRBV27 to TRBJ2-1, with 8 bases fitting TRBD2. CDR3 length: 14 amino acids. Trimming at V came to 1 base and at J to 6 bases, leaving 2 bases not matched to a gene. CDR1 and CDR2 from the germline V gene are MNHEY and SMNVEV (reference sequence). The CDR3 nucleotides read TGTGCCAGCAGTTTATGGGGGACTAGCAATGAGCAGTTCTTC. Its translation is CASSLWGTSNEQFF.

J is TRBJ1-4 and V is TRBV23-1; 9 bases align to TRBD1. TRBV23-1 is labeled an ORF, and its function is uncertain. V trimming: 4 bases; J trimming: 7 bases; junction bases outside the gene matches: 7. The CDR3 extends over 15 amino acids. CDR3 loop: CASSPGTGRSEKLFF. CDR3 in DNA: TGCGCCAGCAGTCCAGGGACAGGGAGGAGTGAAAAACTGTTTTTT.